What follows are 20 T cell receptor beta chains derived from one specimen sequenced in a study of T cell responses to AZD1222 COVID-19 vaccine. Only in-frame clones appear in the TCRdb table, and some are missing; sequencing was by immunoSEQ multiplex PCR. The sample yields 65,000 to 85,000 clones, about 88% seen once. The source was peripheral blood, collected on day 0 of AZD1222 vaccination. The receptors come from an adult in good health.

This chain uses TRBV4-3 with TRBJ1-2; perhaps TRBD1 as D (5 bases). The germline V gene has CDR1 LGHNA and CDR2 YSLEER. Trimming removed 0 bases at V and 7 bases at J, with 15 bases between. This CDR3 region has 15 residues. The DNA for the CDR3 is TGCGCCAGCAGCCAAGATGGTTGGCAGGGTAGTGGCTACACCTTC. Its protein is CASSQDGWQGSGYTF.

This chain uses TRBV18 with TRBJ1-5; 9 bases agree with TRBD1. CDR1 is KGHSH, CDR2 LQKENI, per germline. V was clipped by 0 bases and J by 7 bases; unmatched bases: 7. CDR3 length: 16 residues. CDR3 sequence reads: CASSPPTGTGLQPQHF. In DNA, the CDR3 is TGTGCCAGCTCACCACCTACCGGGACAGGGTTGCAGCCCCAGCATTTT.

The V gene is TRBV11-2, the J gene TRBJ1-5; D ambiguous. The V gene lost 2 bases and the J gene lost 0 bases, with 8 bases spanning the gap. Germline-derived CDR1 and CDR2 are SGHAT and FQNNGV. The CDR3 contains 15 residues. CDR3 residues: CASSLSQYSNQPQHF. The CDR3 coding sequence is TGTGCCAGCAGCTTATCCCAATATAGCAATCAGCCCCAGCATTTT. Supplemented by reference TRBV11-2 and TRBJ1-5, the full variable domain reads EAGVAQSPRYKIIEKRQSVAFWCNPISGHATLYWYQQILGQGPKLLIQFQNNGVVDDSQLPKDRFSAERLKGVDSTLKIQPAKLEDSAVYLCASSLSQYSNQPQHFGDGTRLSIL.

This chain joins TRBV28 and TRBJ2-6; possible D gene TRBD2, 5 bases. V lost 5 bases and J 4 bases, leaving 9 bases between the germline ends. There are 14 residues in the CDR3. The V gene's germline CDR1 is MDHEN and CDR2 SYDVKM. For the CDR3, the DNA is TGTGCCAGCAGTGCCCGCGGGGGGGCCAACGTCCTGACTTTC. Its protein product is CASSARGGANVLTF.

V and J are TRBV12-5 and TRBJ2-5, with 8 bases matching TRBD2. Germline V gene sequence: CDR1 LGHNT, CDR2 FRNRAP. This CDR3 is 13 amino acids long. The trim removed 2 bases at V and 4 bases at J, leaving 0 bases unmatched. The chain's CDR3 is CASGLSGGETQYF. The CDR3 DNA reads as TGTGCTAGTGGTTTGAGCGGGGGAGAGACCCAGTACTTC.

The CDR3 nucleotides read TGTGCCAGTAGTAACCGGGACAGGGGGGACTATGGCTACACCTTC. Translation gives CASSNRDRGDYGYTF. The V call is TRBV19, the J call TRBJ1-2; TRBD1 aligns across 11 bases. Per germline, CDR1 LNHDA and CDR2 SQIVND (reference sequence). Unmatched junction bases numbered 4, after V lost 4 bases and J lost 3 bases. The CDR3 length is 15 residues.

This chain links TRBV28 with TRBJ2-5; TRBD2 agrees at 9 bases. Germline CDR1 is MDHEN and CDR2 is SYDVKM. The CDR3 runs to 15 residues. The ends lost 7 bases at V and 9 bases at J; junction bases unmatched: 15. The CDR3 DNA reads as TGTGCCAGCAATAGCGGGGGAGTCCTATCGTCGGCCCAGTACTTC. Protein sequence: CASNSGGVLSSAQYF.

CDR3 protein: CASAREATDTEAFF. The CDR3 DNA follows: TGTGCCAGCGCCCGAGAGGCGACCGACACTGAAGCTTTCTTT. The chain joins TRBV6-5 to TRBJ1-1, with no clear D. There are 14 residues in the CDR3. Germline V CDR1 and CDR2: MNHEY, SVGAGI. V lost 8 bases and J lost 3, with 16 bases in between.

CDR3 nucleotide sequence: TGTGCCACCAGTGATGAGGACGAGCAGTACTTC. Encoded protein: CATSDEDEQYF. J is TRBJ2-7 and V is TRBV24-1; D gene unclear. CDR3 length equals 11 residues. Deletions cut 3 bases from V and 5 bases from J, with 4 bases between. Germline loops: CDR1 KGHDR, CDR2 SFDVKD.

This chain links TRBV12-3 or TRBV12-4 with TRBJ1-1; a possible D gene is TRBD1 (6 bases). Trimming took off 6 bases at V and 3 bases at J, with 11 bases between the two ends. The CDR3 is 13 residues long. CDR3 protein: CASRLWGHTEAFF. The CDR3 DNA sequence: TGTGCCAGCAGGCTTTGGGGGCACACTGAAGCTTTCTTT.

The table lists this clone with a count of one. The CDR3 sequence is CASSLRDYHYEQYF. As DNA, the CDR3 is TGTGCCAGCAGTCTCCGGGACTACCATTACGAGCAGTACTTC. The chain recombines TRBV6-2 or TRBV6-3 with TRBJ2-7; TRBD2 matches at 7 bases. V lost 5 bases and J lost 4; bases outside the gene matches: 8. The CDR3 spans 14 residues. The germline gives CDR1 MNHEY, CDR2 SVGEGT.

The gene calls are TRBV5-5 and TRBJ1-5; no reliable D call. With 0 bases removed from V and 5 bases from J, the gap between germline ends came to 6 bases. The CDR3 is made up of 13 amino acids. Looked up from germline, CDR1 is SGHKS and CDR2 is YYEKEE (reference sequence). The CDR3 DNA is TGTGCCAGCAGCTTGGATCAAGATCAGCCCCAGCATTTT. Its translation is CASSLDQDQPQHF. Supplemented by reference TRBV5-5 and TRBJ1-5, the full variable domain reads DAGVTQSPTHLIKTRGQQVTLRCSPISGHKSVSWYQQVLGQGPQFIFQYYEKEERGRGNFPDRFSARQFPNYSSELNVNALLLGDSALYLCASSLDQDQPQHFGDGTRLSIL.

This chain connects TRBV4-1 to TRBJ2-2; D uncertain. V was trimmed by 1 base and J by 5 bases, leaving 14 bases between them. The CDR3 spans 16 residues. Germline V lookup: CDR1 MGHRA, CDR2 YSYEKL. This CDR3 reads CASSQAHLVGTGELFF. The DNA for the CDR3 is TGCGCCAGCAGCCAAGCCCATCTTGTAGGTACCGGGGAGCTGTTTTTT.

The J gene is TRBJ2-4, the V gene TRBV4-1; perhaps D is TRBD1 or TRBD2 (6 bases each). This CDR3 is 15 amino acids long. The V gene lost 1 base and the J gene lost 9 bases, with 16 bases spanning the gap. The V gene's germline CDR1 is MGHRA and CDR2 YSYEKL. The CDR3 reads CASSQGTAGVTIQYF. Written as DNA, the CDR3 is TGCGCCAGCAGCCAAGGGACAGCGGGTGTTACCATTCAGTACTTC.

The chain recombines TRBV19 with TRBJ1-6; 7 bases agree with TRBD1. The V and J ends lost 9 bases and 4 bases, in that order; junction bases with no gene match: 18. CDR3 length: 18 amino acids. Germline V CDR1 and CDR2: LNHDA, SQIVND (reference sequence). This chain's CDR3 is CARTQRVGTETYNSPLHF. The CDR3 DNA sequence: TGTGCCAGGACACAGAGGGTTGGGACAGAGACATATAATTCACCCCTCCACTTT.

J is TRBJ1-6 and V is TRBV19; 7 bases match TRBD1. The germline V gene has CDR1 LNHDA and CDR2 SQIVND (reference sequence). This CDR3 has 15 residues. Trimming cost V 5 bases and J 2 bases; bases outside gene matches: 3. For the CDR3, the DNA is TGTGCCAGTAGTGCCGGGACAGCCTATAATTCACCCCTCCACTTT. Amino acid sequence: CASSAGTAYNSPLHF.

The chain uses TRBV28 and TRBJ1-1; D unresolved. Germline assignment: CDR1 MDHEN and CDR2 SYDVKM. The CDR3 totals 14 residues. With 6 bases removed from V and 5 bases from J, the gap between germline ends came to 16 bases. CDR3 sequence: CASSPMLSGTEAFF. The CDR3 DNA reads as TGTGCCAGCAGCCCCATGCTCTCGGGGACTGAAGCTTTCTTT.

The gene calls are TRBV19 and TRBJ2-3; perhaps TRBD1 as D (5 bases). CDR3 length: 15 amino acids. Looked up from germline, CDR1 is LNHDA and CDR2 is SQIVND (reference sequence). The V end lost 5 bases, the J end lost 3 bases, and 15 bases lay between the germline ends. The CDR3 DNA reads as TGTGCCAGTAGTGAATCAGGGTTTGTAACAGATACGCAGTATTTT. Protein product: CASSESGFVTDTQYF.

This chain joins TRBV5-1 and TRBJ1-3; 7 nucleotides align to TRBD1. CDR3 length: 16 residues. Germline CDR1 and CDR2: SGHRS and YFSETQ. With 0 bases clipped from V and 3 bases from J, the junction kept 6 bases outside the gene matches. Written as DNA, the CDR3 is TGCGCCAGCAGCTTGGCCAGGGGGACAGATGGAAACACCATATATTTT. It specifies CASSLARGTDGNTIYF.

The J gene is TRBJ2-1, the V gene TRBV7-3; D remains ambiguous. V was trimmed by 4 bases and J by 5 bases, leaving 9 bases between them. The CDR3 is 13 amino acids. Germline CDR1 is SGHTA and CDR2 is FQGTGA. The CDR3 coding sequence is TGTGCCAGCAGCTACCGGGCCGACAATGAGCAGTTCTTC. It yields the protein CASSYRADNEQFF. Filled out from reference TRBV7-3 and TRBJ2-1, the complete variable domain reads GAGVSQTPSNKVTEKGKYVELRCDPISGHTALYWYRQSLGQGPEFLIYFQGTGAADDSGLPNDRFFAVRPEGSVSTLKIQRTERGDSAVYLCASSYRADNEQFFGPGTRLTVL.